This T cell receptor (beta chain) was identified during a study of CD8 T cells in ankylosing spondylitis (TCRdb year 2017). Notes on the research overall: T cell receptor beta repertoires were profiled in healthy donors and ankylosing spondylitis patients so that disease-linked TCR variants could be found. The full study cohort comprised 20 to 30 ankylosing spondylitis patients and some 100 healthy donors. Peripheral blood was sampled, and synovial fluid was additionally collected from ankylosing spondylitis patients.

Relative to germline, V is 6 bases shorter and J is 6 bases shorter, with 19 bases between their ends. From its cysteine to its phenylalanine, the CDR3 spans 15 amino acids. The only DNA kept is the CDR3, 45 bases in frame from the first base. In the germline V gene, CDR1 corresponds to ENHRY and CDR2 to SYGVKD. Sequencing took place on an Illumina HiSeq 2500. Quantitative 5'-RACE with molecular barcodes was the method used to prepare the TCR beta libraries. The study's own analysis went as follows. To identify disease-linked TCR variants, a new computational method was used, one built on a probabilistic model of VDJ rearrangement. TCRdb trimmed the raw reads at Q25, called clones with MiXCR and kept productive beta chains. A single entry per CDR3 protein holds the most common genes and DNA from its merged rows. In this record, the V and J calls reflect TCRdb's handling and not the investigators' own analysis. Present in this sample are more than 150,000 distinct CDR3 sequences, around a sixth of which were seen just once. Around 4.1% of the sample goes to the ten largest clones.

This clonotype was picked up many times. Its target antigen remains unknown. It has no much larger one-base neighbor in the sample; base qualities were not kept. General findings and caveats noted by the study authors: The disease-linked clones were reported to be significantly enriched in matched synovial fluid samples from ankylosing spondylitis patients. Blood from ankylosing spondylitis patients appeared to be characterized by a TCR beta motif composed of 7 to 9 highly homologous amino acid variants. Some motif variants had previously been reported in the synovial fluid and blood of reactive arthritis patients, which suggests shared mechanisms of disease initiation. A CD8+ phenotype was shown by the disease-linked clones, which were found at relatively low frequencies in peripheral blood.

The clonotype comes from a male donor aged 5-29 years with ankylosing spondylitis or in good health (not recorded which). Donor details come from another sample of the same person, matched by shared clones. The chain couples TRBV10-3 to TRBJ2-3; the D segment is perhaps TRBD1 or TRBD2, each sharing 5 matched bases. The sequenced sample was blood, either unsorted or a sorted T cell fraction (not recorded which). The nucleotides are TGTGCCATCAGGTCGGCAGGGAGTGAGGTGGATACGCAGTATTTT. This is translated as CAIRSAGSEVDTQYF.